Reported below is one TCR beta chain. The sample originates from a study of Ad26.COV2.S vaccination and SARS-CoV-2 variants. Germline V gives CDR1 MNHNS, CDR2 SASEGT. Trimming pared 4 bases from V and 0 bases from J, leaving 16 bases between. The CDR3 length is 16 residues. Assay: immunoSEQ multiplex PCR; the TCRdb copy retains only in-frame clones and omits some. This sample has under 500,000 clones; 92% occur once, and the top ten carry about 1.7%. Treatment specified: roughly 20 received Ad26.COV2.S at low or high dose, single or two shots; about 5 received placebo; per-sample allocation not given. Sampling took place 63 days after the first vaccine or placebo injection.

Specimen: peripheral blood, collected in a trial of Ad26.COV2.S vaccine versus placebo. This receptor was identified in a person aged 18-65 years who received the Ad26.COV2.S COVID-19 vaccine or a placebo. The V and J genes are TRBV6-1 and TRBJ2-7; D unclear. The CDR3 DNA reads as TGTGCCAGCAGTGGGTCCCTAGGTCAAAGCTCCTACGAGCAGTACTTC. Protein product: CASSGSLGQSSYEQYF.